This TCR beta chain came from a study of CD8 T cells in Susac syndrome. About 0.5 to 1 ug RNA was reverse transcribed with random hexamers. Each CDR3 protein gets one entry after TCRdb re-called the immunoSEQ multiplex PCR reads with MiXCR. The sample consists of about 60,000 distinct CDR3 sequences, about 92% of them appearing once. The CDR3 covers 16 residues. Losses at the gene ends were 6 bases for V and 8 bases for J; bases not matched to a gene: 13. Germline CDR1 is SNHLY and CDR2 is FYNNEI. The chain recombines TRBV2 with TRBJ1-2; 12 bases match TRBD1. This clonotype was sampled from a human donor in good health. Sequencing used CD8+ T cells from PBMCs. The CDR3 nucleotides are TGTGCCAGCAGATCTTCCGGGACAGGGGGCTTCGGGGGCTACACCTTC. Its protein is CASRSSGTGGFGGYTF.